The present T cell receptor (beta chain) was sequenced within a study of OX40 agonist ivuxolimab in advanced cancers. Study-level points and caveats: The mean number of expanded clones was higher in CD8+ T cells than in CD4+.

In germline, CDR1 is SGHNT, CDR2 YYREEE (reference sequence). V was cut by 3 bases and J by 6 bases, with 10 bases left in between. CDR3 size: 13 residues. Measured with immunoSEQ multiplex PCR; TCRdb has only the in-frame clones, and not every one. The sample records about 21,000 clones, 86% being singletons. Comments on this clone: Its target is not known.

The TCR was taken from an adult with an advanced solid tumor such as melanoma, head and neck, liver or kidney cancer. The sequencing here drew on CD4+ or CD8+ T cells sorted from blood, taken in a trial of the OX40 agonist ivuxolimab. The gene calls are TRBV5-4 and TRBJ2-1; D remains unclear. The CDR3 spells CASSSPQSNEQFF. DNA for the CDR3: TGTGCCAGCAGCTCCCCTCAATCCAATGAGCAGTTCTTC.